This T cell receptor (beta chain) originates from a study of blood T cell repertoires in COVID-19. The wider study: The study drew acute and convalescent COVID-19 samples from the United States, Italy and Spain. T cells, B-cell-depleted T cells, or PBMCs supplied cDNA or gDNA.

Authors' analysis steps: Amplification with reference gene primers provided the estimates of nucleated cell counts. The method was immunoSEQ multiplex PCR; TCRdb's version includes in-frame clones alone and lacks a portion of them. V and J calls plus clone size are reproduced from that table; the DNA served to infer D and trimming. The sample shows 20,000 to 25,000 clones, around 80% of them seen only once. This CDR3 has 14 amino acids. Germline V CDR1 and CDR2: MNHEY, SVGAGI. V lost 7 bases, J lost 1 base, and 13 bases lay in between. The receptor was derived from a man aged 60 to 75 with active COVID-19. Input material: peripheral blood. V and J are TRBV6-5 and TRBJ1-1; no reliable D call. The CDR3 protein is CASNLGRGNTEAFF. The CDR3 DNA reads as TGTGCCAGCAATTTGGGCCGGGGGAACACTGAAGCTTTCTTT.